The next 5 T cell receptor beta chains were all read from a single sample in a study of blood T cells in healthy people across ages (dated by TCRdb to the mid-2010s). The library was produced with 5' RACE. TCRdb records Illumina HiSeq 2500 as the sequencer. A second PCR of roughly 7 to 11 cycles was run with a J-beta primer mix and a sample-barcoded 5' primer. TCRdb reanalyzed the raw reads on its own, using fastp at Q25 for trimming and MiXCR for clone calling, and kept in-frame beta chains. Rows merge per CDR3 protein into single entries with the most common DNA and genes. Here the sample has about a million distinct CDR3 sequences; approximately 49% occur a single time. The ten top clones hold roughly 13% of the sample. The sequencing sample was made of blood. The origin of the receptors is a man younger than 40 in good health.

This chain links TRBV20-1 with TRBJ2-1; 14 bases align to TRBD2. CDR3 size: 13 residues. CDR1 DFQATT and CDR2 SNEGSKA come from the germline V gene (reference sequence). Trimming at V came to 3 bases and at J to 10 bases, leaving 2 bases not matched to a gene. The CDR3 region has the DNA TGCAGTGCTAGCAGACTAGCGGGAGGGGAGCAGTTCTTC. This gives the protein CSASRLAGGEQFF.

The rearrangement uses TRBV20-1 and TRBJ2-2, with 7 bases aligning to TRBD1. Germline V gives CDR1 DFQATT, CDR2 SNEGSKA (reference sequence). The CDR3 is 15 residues long. V lost 3 bases, J lost 3 bases, and 7 bases stayed unmatched. CDR3 in amino acids: CSARRTGVDTGELFF. The CDR3 nucleotides are TGCAGTGCTAGGCGAACAGGGGTGGACACCGGGGAGCTGTTTTTT.

The J gene is TRBJ1-1, the V gene TRBV11-2; D is perhaps TRBD1 (6 bases). This CDR3 is 14 amino acids long. Trimming stripped 6 bases from V and 4 bases from J, with 15 bases between. Germline V gives CDR1 SGHAT, CDR2 FQNNGV. CDR3 nucleotides: TGTGCCAGCAGGGACGGAGGGGGTCCCACTGAAGCTTTCTTT. This translates into CASRDGGGPTEAFF.

This chain uses TRBV20-1 with TRBJ2-2; D may be TRBD2 (5 bases). V was trimmed by 6 bases and J by 3 bases, leaving 11 bases between them. The germline CDR1 and CDR2 sequences are DFQATT and SNEGSKA (reference sequence). The CDR3 is 13 residues long. In DNA form, the CDR3 reads TGCAGTGCCTGGGAGCTTTACACCGGGGAGCTGTTTTTT. It translates to CSAWELYTGELFF.

The chain carries TRBV27 and TRBJ2-6; TRBD2 might be the D (5 bases). The CDR3 is made up of 18 amino acids. Germline V lookup: CDR1 MNHEY, CDR2 SMNVEV (reference sequence). Trimming shortened V by 9 bases and J by 3 bases, and 24 bases separated the two germline ends. The CDR3 sequence is CASSLDGDSILGANVLTF. CDR3 nucleotide sequence: TGTGCCAGTTCTCTCGACGGGGATTCTATCCTTGGGGCCAACGTCCTGACTTTC. Based on the CDR3 plus reference TRBV27 and TRBJ2-6, the full variable domain is EAQVTQNPRYLITVTGKKLTVTCSQNMNHEYMSWYRQDPGLGLRQIYYSMNVEVTDKGDVPEGYKVSRKEKRNFPLILESPSPNQTSLYFCASSLDGDSILGANVLTFGAGSRLTVL.